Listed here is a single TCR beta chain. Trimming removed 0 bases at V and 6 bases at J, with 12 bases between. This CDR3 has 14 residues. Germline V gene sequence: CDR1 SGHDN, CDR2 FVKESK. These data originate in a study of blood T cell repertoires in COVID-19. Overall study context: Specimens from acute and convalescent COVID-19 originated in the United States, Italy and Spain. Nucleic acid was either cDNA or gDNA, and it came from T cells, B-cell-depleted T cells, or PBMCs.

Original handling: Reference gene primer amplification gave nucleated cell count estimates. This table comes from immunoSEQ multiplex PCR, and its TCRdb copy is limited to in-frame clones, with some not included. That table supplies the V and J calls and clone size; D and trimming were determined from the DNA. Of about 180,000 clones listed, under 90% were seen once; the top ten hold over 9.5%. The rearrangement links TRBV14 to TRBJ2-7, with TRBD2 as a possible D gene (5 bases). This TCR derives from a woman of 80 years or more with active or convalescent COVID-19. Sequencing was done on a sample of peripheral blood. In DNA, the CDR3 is TGTGCCAGCAGCCAAGATCTTGGACTTACCGAGCAGTACTTC. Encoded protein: CASSQDLGLTEQYF.